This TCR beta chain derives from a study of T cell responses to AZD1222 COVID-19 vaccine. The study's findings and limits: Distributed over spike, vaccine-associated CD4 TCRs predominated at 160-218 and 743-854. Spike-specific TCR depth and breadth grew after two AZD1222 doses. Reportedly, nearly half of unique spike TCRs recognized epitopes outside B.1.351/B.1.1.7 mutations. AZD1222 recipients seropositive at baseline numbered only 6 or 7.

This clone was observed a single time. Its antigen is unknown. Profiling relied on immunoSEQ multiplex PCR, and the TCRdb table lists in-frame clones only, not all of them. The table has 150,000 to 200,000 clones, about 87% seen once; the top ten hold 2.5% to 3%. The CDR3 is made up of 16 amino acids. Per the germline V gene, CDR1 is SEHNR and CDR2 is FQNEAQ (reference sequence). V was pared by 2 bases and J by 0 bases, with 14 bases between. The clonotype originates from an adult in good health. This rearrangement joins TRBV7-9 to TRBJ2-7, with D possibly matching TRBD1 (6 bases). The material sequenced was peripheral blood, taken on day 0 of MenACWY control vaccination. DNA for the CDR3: TGTGCCAGCAGCTTATCGGTCGGGACAAACTCCTACGAGCAGTACTTC. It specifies CASSLSVGTNSYEQYF.